A selection of T cell receptor beta chains follows, all from one sample in a study of blood T cell repertoires in COVID-19. Only in-frame clones appear in the TCRdb table, and some are missing; sequencing was by immunoSEQ multiplex PCR. Of roughly 230,000 clones detected, over 70% appear once; the ten largest clones hold around 7.9%. The sample was peripheral blood. The receptor set was obtained from a man aged 35 to 55 with active or convalescent COVID-19. CDR3s leave out the opening cysteine and the closing phenylalanine or tryptophan.

v_gene	j_gene	len	CDR3aa
TRBV6-5	TRBJ1-5	12	ASKGQGLNQPQH
TRBV19	TRBJ2-7	11	ASSNDRGYEQY
TRBV18	TRBJ1-4	13	ASSPPDRQVEKLF
TRBV18	TRBJ1-1	12	ASSPRQGDTEAF
TRBV5-1	TRBJ2-3	13	ASSLVTRSTDTQY
TRBV29-1	TRBJ2-7	9	SVARDYEQY
TRBV5-6	TRBJ1-3	16	ASSFLRDRAVSGNTIY
TRBV2	TRBJ2-3	17	ASMRWGLAGYTPTDTQY
TRBV4-2	TRBJ1-6	12	ASSQPESLSPLH
TRBV19	TRBJ2-3	14	ASSRGLADDTDTQY
TRBV2	TRBJ2-3	15	ASSERQALLSTDTQY
TRBV18	TRBJ1-2	11	ASSPDRDGGYT
TRBV10-1	TRBJ2-5	11	ASSANSQETQY
TRBV19	TRBJ2-5	13	ASSIAGGRQETQY
TRBV18	TRBJ1-2	12	ASSPDWDYPPRA
TRBV7-6	TRBJ2-7	13	ASSSRSTETYEQY
TRBV7-2	TRBJ1-1	15	ASTQGRKKWVNTEAF
TRBV14	TRBJ1-1	15	ASSLKFGQAMNTEAF
TRBV7-9	TRBJ1-2	11	ASSLELFYGYT
TRBV20-1	TRBJ2-1	15	SASDELAVRSSNEQF
TRBV3-1/TRBV3-2	TRBJ1-6	12	ASSQAVYNSPLH
TRBV30	TRBJ1-2	12	AWSDPQVTGGYT
TRBV11-2	TRBJ1-1	12	ASSSGQGNTEAF
TRBV29-1	TRBJ2-3	13	SVEMHRGSTDTQY
TRBV12-3/TRBV12-4	TRBJ2-7	11	ASSFAGGYEQY
TRBV2	TRBJ2-7	14	ASSEPQGLADNEQY
TRBV30	TRBJ2-5	10	AWSVQGETQY
TRBV6-6	TRBJ1-1	11	ASSRGGGVVAF
TRBV6-5	TRBJ1-3	13	ASSLSPSSGNTIY
TRBV12-3/TRBV12-4	TRBJ1-2	10	ASSTTIYGYT
TRBV11-3	TRBJ2-1	9	AIRQGTEQF
TRBV7-9	TRBJ1-5	12	ASSSGLMNQPQH
TRBV12-3/TRBV12-4	TRBJ2-7	11	ASSGAGPYEQY
TRBV5-6	TRBJ1-5	13	ASSSWTGGNQPQH
TRBV19	TRBJ1-4	15	ASYRTGIGATNEKLF
TRBV3-1/TRBV3-2	TRBJ2-4	12	ASSQETLADIQY
TRBV18	TRBJ2-4	12	ASSSETDKNIQY
TRBV6-2/TRBV6-3	TRBJ2-7	13	ASSTRDRAFYEQY
TRBV24-1	TRBJ2-7	13	ATSGRTGGDYEQY
TRBV4-3	TRBJ1-1	12	ASSQTGRTVEAF
TRBV4-1	TRBJ1-5	12	ASSQVGGYQPQH
TRBV30	TRBJ1-1	11	AWRSTGGTEAF
TRBV19	TRBJ1-6	12	ASSRGGDNSPLH
TRBV9	TRBJ2-1	10	ASSVGLAEQF
TRBV2	TRBJ1-2	13	ASSEALWTSYGYT
TRBV7-7	TRBJ2-2	16	ASSPASHRSSVTGELF